Following are 6 T cell receptor beta chains from one sample sequenced in a study of memory CD4+ T cells and cytomegalovirus serostatus. Single viable CD3+CD4+CD8-CD45RO+ cells were sorted as the memory CD4+ T cells. Using immunoSEQ multiplex PCR, the repertoire was profiled, and TCRdb retains in-frame clones only, with some absent. In the table there are 75,000 to 95,000 clones, more than 70% of which are singletons. The sequenced sample was memory CD4+ T cells from blood. The source is an adult in good health and CMV-seronegative.

The chain employs TRBV14 and TRBJ1-2; D gene unclear. The CDR3 is made up of 12 amino acids. V lost 4 bases to trimming and J lost 4 bases, with 7 bases between them. CDR1 SGHDN and CDR2 FVKESK come from the germline V gene. The CDR3 here is CASSPGFYGYTF. The CDR3 nucleotides read TGTGCCAGCAGCCCGGGGTTCTATGGCTACACCTTC. Full variable domain (outside the CDR3, taken from reference TRBV14 and TRBJ1-2): EAGVTQFPSHSVIEKGQTVTLRCDPISGHDNLYWYRRVMGKEIKFLLHFVKESKQDESGMPNNRFLAERTGGTYSTLKVQPAELEDSGVYFCASSPGFYGYTFGSGTRLTVV.

This CDR3 reads CASSVDGVEAFF. CDR3 DNA sequence: TGTGCCAGCAGCGTAGATGGGGTTGAAGCTTTCTTT. J is TRBJ1-1 and V is TRBV9; D remains unclear. The CDR3 extends over 12 amino acids. V gave up 0 bases and J gave up 7 bases, with 7 bases separating them. The germline V gene has CDR1 SGDLS and CDR2 YYNGEE.

J is TRBJ1-3 and V is TRBV6-5; D uncertain. CDR3 size: 13 residues. The ends were cut back, 6 bases at V and 0 bases at J, with 6 bases in the middle. Germline CDR1 reads MNHEY; CDR2 reads SVGAGI. DNA for the CDR3: TGTGCCAGCAGAAGATCCTCTGGAAACACCATATATTTT. Translation gives CASRRSSGNTIYF.

This clone was seen a handful of times. The chain carries TRBV10-3 and TRBJ1-6, with D tentatively TRBD1 (6 bases). The CDR3 contains 13 residues. Germline V gives CDR1 ENHRY, CDR2 SYGVKD. V lost 10 bases and J 5 bases, leaving 12 bases between the germline ends. CDR3 sequence (DNA): TGTGCCACCGGGGCAGGGGATAATTCACCCCTCCACTTT. Translation gives CATGAGDNSPLHF.

The CDR3, as DNA: TGTGCCTGTCGACAGGTGGGGGCTCCCTATGGCTACACCTTC. Encoded protein: CACRQVGAPYGYTF. The chain has TRBV19 and TRBJ1-2; D perhaps matches TRBD1 (6 bases). V lost 11 bases and J lost 4, with 20 bases in between. The CDR3 is made up of 14 amino acids. Germline loops: CDR1 LNHDA, CDR2 SQIVND (reference sequence).

The chain couples TRBV4-2 to TRBJ2-5; 9 bases map to TRBD2. The CDR3 is 19 amino acids. V lost 0 bases and J lost 5; bases outside the gene matches: 16. Germline CDR1 is LGHNA and CDR2 is YNFKEQ. Here the CDR3 reads CASSQEMDSGGVLRETQYF. CDR3 DNA sequence: TGTGCCAGCAGCCAAGAGATGGATAGCGGGGGAGTCCTGAGGGAGACCCAGTACTTC.